This T cell receptor (beta chain) was captured in a study of T cell responses to AZD1222 COVID-19 vaccine. Study findings and constraints: Clonal diversity may have been underestimated in mostly white British donors. Baseline serostatus was positive in only a handful of AZD1222 recipients. Repertoires in all cases were sampled only once the peak T cell response had passed.

A note on this clone: Its cognate antigen is unknown.

Method: immunoSEQ multiplex PCR; TCRdb's copy keeps in-frame clones and lacks some. The sample consists of roughly 80,000 clones, about nine tenths of them appearing once. Specimen: peripheral blood, collected 28 days after the second AZD1222 dose. The TCR was taken from an adult who received the AZD1222 COVID-19 vaccine.

The CDR3 is CASSYPGRENIQYF. The CDR3 coding sequence is TGTGCCAGCAGCTATCCTGGGCGGGAAAACATTCAGTACTTC. The chain carries TRBV2 and TRBJ2-4, with D possibly being TRBD2 (5 bases). The V end was cut by 6 bases, the J end by 5 bases, with 14 bases between. CDR3 size: 14 residues. Germline values: CDR1 SNHLY, CDR2 FYNNEI.